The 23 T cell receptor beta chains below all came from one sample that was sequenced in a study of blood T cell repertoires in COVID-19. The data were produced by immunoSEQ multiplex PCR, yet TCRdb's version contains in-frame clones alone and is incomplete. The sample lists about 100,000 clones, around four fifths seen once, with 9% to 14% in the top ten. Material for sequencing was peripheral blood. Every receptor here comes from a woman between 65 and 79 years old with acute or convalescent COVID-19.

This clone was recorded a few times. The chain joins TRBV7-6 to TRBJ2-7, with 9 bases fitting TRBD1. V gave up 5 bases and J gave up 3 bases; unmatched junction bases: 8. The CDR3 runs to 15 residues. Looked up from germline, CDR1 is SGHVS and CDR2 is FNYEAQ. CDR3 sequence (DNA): TGTGCCAGCAGCCCGGGACAGGGAGTTATCTACGAGCAGTACTTC. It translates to CASSPGQGVIYEQYF.

CDR3 in DNA: TGTGCCAGCAGCCCACAAGGCGAGGGAAGGCGCGAGCAGTTCTTC. Its translation is CASSPQGEGRREQFF. The V gene is TRBV7-2, the J gene TRBJ2-1; tentatively, D is TRBD2 (5 bases). The CDR3 sequence is 15 residues long. Per germline, CDR1 SGHTA and CDR2 FQGNSA. The V gene lost 5 bases and the J gene lost 10 bases, with 21 bases spanning the gap.

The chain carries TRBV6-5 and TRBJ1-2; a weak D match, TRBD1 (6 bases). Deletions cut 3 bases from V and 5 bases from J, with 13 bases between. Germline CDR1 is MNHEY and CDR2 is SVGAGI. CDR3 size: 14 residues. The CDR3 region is CASSYIGQGYGYTF. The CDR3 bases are TGTGCCAGCAGTTATATCGGCCAGGGGTATGGCTACACCTTC.

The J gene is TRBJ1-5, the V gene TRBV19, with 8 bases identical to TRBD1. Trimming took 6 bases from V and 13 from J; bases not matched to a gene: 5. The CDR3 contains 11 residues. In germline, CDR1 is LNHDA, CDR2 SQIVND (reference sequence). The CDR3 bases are TGTGCCAGTAGCACAGGGGGTGGTCAGCATTTT. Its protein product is CASSTGGGQHF.

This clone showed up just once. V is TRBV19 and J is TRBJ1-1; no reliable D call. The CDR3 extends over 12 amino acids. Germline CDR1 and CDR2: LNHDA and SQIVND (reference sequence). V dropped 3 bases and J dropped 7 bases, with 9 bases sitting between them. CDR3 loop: CASSILSGEAFF. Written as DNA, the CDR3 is TGTGCCAGTAGTATTCTATCAGGTGAAGCTTTCTTT.

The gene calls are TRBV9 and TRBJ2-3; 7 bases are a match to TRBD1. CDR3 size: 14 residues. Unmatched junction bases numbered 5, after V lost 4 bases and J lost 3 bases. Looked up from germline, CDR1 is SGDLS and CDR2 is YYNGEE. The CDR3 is CASSTGVGTDTQYF. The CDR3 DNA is TGTGCCAGCAGCACAGGGGTTGGAACAGATACGCAGTATTTT.

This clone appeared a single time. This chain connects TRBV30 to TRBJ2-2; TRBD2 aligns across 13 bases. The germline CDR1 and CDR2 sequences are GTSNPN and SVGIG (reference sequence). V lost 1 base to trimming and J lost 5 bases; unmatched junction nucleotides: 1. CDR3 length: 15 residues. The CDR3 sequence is CAWSGTSGGTGELFF. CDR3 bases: TGTGCCTGGAGTGGGACTAGCGGGGGAACCGGGGAGCTGTTTTTT.

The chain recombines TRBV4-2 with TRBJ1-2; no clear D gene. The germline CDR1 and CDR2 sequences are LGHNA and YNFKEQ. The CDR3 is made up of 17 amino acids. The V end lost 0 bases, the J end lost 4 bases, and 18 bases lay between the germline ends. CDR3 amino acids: CASSQDPGSTGAYGYTF. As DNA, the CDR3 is TGTGCCAGCAGCCAAGATCCCGGTTCGACCGGAGCCTATGGCTACACCTTC.

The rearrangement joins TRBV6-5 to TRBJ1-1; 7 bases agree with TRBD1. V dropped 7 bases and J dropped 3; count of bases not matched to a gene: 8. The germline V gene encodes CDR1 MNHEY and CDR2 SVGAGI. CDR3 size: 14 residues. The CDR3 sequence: CASNRDRYDTEAFF. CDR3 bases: TGTGCCAGCAACCGGGACAGATATGACACTGAAGCTTTCTTT.

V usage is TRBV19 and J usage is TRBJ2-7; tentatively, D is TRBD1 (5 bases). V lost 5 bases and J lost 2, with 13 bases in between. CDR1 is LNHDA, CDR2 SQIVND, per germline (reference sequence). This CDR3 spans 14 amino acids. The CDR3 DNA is TGTGCCAGTAGTGCACGGACACGGCCCTACGAGCAGTACGTC. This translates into CASSARTRPYEQYV.

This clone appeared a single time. The chain's CDR3 is CASSLDRERGTDTQYF. In DNA, the CDR3 is TGTGCCAGCAGCTTAGACAGGGAAAGGGGCACAGATACGCAGTATTTT. The chain is built from TRBV7-2 and TRBJ2-3; possibly TRBD1 for D (6 bases). Trimming removed 1 base at V and 1 base at J, with 12 bases between. The CDR3 has 16 residues. Germline V CDR1 and CDR2: SGHTA, FQGNSA.

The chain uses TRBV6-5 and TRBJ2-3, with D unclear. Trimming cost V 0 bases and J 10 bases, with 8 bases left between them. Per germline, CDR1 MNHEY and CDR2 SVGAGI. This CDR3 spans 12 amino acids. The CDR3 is CASSYSRGSQYF. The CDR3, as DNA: TGTGCCAGCAGTTACTCACGAGGATCGCAGTATTTT.

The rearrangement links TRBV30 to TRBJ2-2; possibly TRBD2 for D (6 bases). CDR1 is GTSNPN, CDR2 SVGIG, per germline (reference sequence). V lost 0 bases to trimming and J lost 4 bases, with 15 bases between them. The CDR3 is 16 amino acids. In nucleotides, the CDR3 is TGTGCCTGGAGTGTCTCGCGGGGCGCGGGCACCGGGGAGCTGTTTTTT. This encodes CAWSVSRGAGTGELFF.

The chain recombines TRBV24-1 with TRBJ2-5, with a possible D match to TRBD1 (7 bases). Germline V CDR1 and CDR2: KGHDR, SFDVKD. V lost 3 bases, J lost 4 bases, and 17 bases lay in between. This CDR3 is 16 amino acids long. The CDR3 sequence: CATSDGSGGSRETQYF. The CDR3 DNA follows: TGTGCCACCAGTGATGGTTCAGGGGGGAGTAGAGAGACCCAGTACTTC.

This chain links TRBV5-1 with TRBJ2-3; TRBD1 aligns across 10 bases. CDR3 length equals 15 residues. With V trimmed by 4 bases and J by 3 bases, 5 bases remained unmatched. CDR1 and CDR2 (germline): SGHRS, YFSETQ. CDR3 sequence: CASSLRQGATDTQYF. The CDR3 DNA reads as TGCGCCAGCAGCCTTAGACAGGGGGCGACAGATACGCAGTATTTT. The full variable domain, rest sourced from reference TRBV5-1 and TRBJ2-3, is KAGVTQTPRYLIKTRGQQVTLSCSPISGHRSVSWYQQTPGQGLQFLFEYFSETQRNKGNFPGRFSGRQFSNSRSEMNVSTLELGDSALYLCASSLRQGATDTQYFGPGTRLTVL.

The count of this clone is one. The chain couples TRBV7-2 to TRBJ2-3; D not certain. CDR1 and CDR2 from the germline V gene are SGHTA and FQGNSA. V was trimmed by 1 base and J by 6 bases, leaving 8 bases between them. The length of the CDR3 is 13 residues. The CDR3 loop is CASSLESRDTQYF. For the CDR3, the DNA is TGTGCCAGCAGCTTAGAATCCAGGGATACGCAGTATTTT.

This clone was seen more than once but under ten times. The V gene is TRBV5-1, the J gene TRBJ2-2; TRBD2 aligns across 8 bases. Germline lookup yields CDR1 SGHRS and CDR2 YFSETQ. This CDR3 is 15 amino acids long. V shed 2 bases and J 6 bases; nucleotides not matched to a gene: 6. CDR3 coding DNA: TGCGCCAGCAGCTTAGCGGGGGCCGACGCCGGGGAGCTGTTTTTT. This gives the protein CASSLAGADAGELFF. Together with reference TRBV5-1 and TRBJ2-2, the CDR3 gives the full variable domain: KAGVTQTPRYLIKTRGQQVTLSCSPISGHRSVSWYQQTPGQGLQFLFEYFSETQRNKGNFPGRFSGRQFSNSRSEMNVSTLELGDSALYLCASSLAGADAGELFFGEGSRLTVL.

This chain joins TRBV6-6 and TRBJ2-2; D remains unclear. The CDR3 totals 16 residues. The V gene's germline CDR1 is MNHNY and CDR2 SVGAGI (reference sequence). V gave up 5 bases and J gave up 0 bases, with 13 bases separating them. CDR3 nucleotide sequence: TGTGCCAGCAGTCGACTGTCTCCCGCGAACACCGGGGAGCTGTTTTTT. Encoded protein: CASSRLSPANTGELFF.

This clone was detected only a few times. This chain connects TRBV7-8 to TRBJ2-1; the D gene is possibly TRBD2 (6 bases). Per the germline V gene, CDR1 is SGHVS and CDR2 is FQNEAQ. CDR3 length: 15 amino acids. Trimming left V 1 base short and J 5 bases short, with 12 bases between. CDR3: CASSLVGGVDNEQFF. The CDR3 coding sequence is TGTGCCAGCAGCTTAGTAGGCGGGGTTGACAATGAGCAGTTCTTC.

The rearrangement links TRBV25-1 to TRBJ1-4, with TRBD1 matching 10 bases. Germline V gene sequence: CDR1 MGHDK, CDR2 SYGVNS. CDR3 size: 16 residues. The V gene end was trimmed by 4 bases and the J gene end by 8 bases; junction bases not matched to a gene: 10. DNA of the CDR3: TGTGCCAGCAGTGCTTCTGGGGGGACAGGGGAAGAAAAACTGTTTTTT. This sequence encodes CASSASGGTGEEKLFF. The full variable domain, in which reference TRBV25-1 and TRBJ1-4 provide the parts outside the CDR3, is EADIYQTPRYLVIGTGKKITLECSQTMGHDKMYWYQQDPGMELHLIHYSYGVNSTEKGDLSSESTVSRIRTEHFPLTLESARPSHTSQYLCASSASGGTGEEKLFFGSGTQLSVL.

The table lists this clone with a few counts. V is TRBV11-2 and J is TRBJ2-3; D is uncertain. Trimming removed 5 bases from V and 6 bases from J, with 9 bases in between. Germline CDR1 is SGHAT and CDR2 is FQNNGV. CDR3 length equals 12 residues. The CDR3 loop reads CASSVASDTQYF. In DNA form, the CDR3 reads TGTGCCAGCAGCGTGGCATCGGATACGCAGTATTTT.

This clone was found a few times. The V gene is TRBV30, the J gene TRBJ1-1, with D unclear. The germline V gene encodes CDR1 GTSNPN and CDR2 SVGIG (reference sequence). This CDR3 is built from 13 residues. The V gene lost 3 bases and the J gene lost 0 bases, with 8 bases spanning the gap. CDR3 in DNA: TGTGCCTGGAGGAGGGATATGAACACTGAAGCTTTCTTT. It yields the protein CAWRRDMNTEAFF. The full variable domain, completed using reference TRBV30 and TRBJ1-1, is SQTIHQWPATLVQPVGSPLSLECTVEGTSNPNLYWYRQAAGRGLQLLFYSVGIGQISSEVPQNLSASRPQDRQFILSSKKLLLSDSGFYLCAWRRDMNTEAFFGQGTRLTVV.

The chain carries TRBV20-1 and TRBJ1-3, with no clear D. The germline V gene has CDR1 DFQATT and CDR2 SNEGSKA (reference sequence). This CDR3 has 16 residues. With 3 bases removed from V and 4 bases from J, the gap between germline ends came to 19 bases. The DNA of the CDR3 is TGCAGTGCTAGTAGCGTCCCGTACCCGGGGGGAAACACCATATATTTT. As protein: CSASSVPYPGGNTIYF.